Here is one T cell receptor (beta chain) with its context. This CDR3 is 15 amino acids long. CDR1 and CDR2 from the germline V gene are SEHNR and FQNEAQ (reference sequence). The junction had 8 bases not matched to a gene; V was cut back by 0 bases and J by 7 bases. Profiling relied on immunoSEQ multiplex PCR, and the TCRdb table lists in-frame clones only, not all of them. Among tens of thousands of clones listed, roughly nine tenths were seen once. The sample is drawn from a study of cytomegalovirus exposure and HLA in healthy donors. The sequence was obtained from a man aged 18 to 30 in good health and CMV-seronegative. The rearrangement uses TRBV7-9 and TRBJ1-2; TRBD1 aligns across 7 bases. Sequencing input: PBMCs. CDR3 in amino acids: CASSLAGEGARGYTF. CDR3 coding DNA: TGTGCCAGCAGCTTAGCGGGCGAGGGGGCGCGTGGCTACACCTTC.